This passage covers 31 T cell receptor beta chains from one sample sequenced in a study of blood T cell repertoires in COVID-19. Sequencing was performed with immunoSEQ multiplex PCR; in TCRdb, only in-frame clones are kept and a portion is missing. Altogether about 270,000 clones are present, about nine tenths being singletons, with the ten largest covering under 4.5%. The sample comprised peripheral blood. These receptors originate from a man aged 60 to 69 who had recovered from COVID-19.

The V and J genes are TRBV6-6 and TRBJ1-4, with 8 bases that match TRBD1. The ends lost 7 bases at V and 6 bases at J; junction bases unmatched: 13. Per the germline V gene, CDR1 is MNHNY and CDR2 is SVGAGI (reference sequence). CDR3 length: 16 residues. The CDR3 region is CASTRQGPREDEKLFF. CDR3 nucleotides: TGTGCCAGCACGCGACAGGGGCCGAGGGAAGATGAAAAACTGTTTTTT.

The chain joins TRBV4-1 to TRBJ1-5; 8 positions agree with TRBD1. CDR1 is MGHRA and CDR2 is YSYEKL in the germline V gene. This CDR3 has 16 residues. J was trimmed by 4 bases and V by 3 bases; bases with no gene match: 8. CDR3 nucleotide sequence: TGCGCCAGCAGCCAGGGGACAGGAGGTGCAAATCAGCCCCAGCATTTT. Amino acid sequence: CASSQGTGGANQPQHF.

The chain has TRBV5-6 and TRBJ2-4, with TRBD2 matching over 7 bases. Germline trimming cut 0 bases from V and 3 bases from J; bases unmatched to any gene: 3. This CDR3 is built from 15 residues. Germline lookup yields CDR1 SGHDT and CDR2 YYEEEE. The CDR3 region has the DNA TGTGCCAGCAGCTTGGTCCTAGCGGACAAAAACATTCAGTACTTC. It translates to CASSLVLADKNIQYF.

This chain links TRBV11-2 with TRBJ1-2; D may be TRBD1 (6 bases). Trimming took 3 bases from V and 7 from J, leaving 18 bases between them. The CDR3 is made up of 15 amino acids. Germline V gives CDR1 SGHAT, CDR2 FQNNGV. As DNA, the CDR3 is TGTGCCAGCAGCTTGGGGGCGGAGCCAAGGGTTGGCTACACCTTC. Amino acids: CASSLGAEPRVGYTF.

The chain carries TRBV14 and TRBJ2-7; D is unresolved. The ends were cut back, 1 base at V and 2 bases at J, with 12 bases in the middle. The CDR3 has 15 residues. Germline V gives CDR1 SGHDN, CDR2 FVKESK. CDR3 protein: CASSQGYSVPYEQYF. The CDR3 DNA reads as TGTGCCAGCAGCCAAGGGTACAGTGTACCCTACGAGCAGTACTTC.

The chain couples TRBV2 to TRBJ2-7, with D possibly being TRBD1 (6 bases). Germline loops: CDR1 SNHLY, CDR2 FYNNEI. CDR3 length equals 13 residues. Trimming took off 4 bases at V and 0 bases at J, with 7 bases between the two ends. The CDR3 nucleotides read TGTGCCAGCAGTGCGACAGGCTCCTACGAGCAGTACTTC. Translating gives CASSATGSYEQYF. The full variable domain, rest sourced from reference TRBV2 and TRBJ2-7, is EPEVTQTPSHQVTQMGQEVILRCVPISNHLYFYWYRQILGQKVEFLVSFYNNEISEKSEIFDDQFSVERPDGSNFTLKIRSTKLEDSAMYFCASSATGSYEQYFGPGTRLTVT.

The CDR3 DNA reads as TGTGCCACCAGCAGTCCCGGGACAGGGTCGTTCACTGAAGCTTTCTTT. Translation: CATSSPGTGSFTEAFF. The V and J genes are TRBV15 and TRBJ1-1, with 9 bases aligning to TRBD1. The CDR3 totals 16 residues. Looked up from germline, CDR1 is LNHNV and CDR2 is YYDKDF (reference sequence). J gave up 4 bases and V 3 bases, and 9 bases lay outside the gene matches.

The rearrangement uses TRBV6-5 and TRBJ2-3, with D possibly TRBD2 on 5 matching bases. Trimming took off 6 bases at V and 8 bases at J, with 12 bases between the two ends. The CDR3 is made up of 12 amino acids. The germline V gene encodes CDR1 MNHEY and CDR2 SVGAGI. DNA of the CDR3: TGTGCCAGCAGGCCTGACTATTTTACGCAGTATTTT. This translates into CASRPDYFTQYF.

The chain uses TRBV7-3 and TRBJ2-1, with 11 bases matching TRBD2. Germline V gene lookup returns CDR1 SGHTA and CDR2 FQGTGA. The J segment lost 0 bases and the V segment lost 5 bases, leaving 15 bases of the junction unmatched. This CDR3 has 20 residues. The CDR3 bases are TGTGCCAGCAGCGCCCGCGTGACTAGCGGGGTTTCGAGCTCCTACAATGAGCAGTTCTTC. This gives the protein CASSARVTSGVSSSYNEQFF.

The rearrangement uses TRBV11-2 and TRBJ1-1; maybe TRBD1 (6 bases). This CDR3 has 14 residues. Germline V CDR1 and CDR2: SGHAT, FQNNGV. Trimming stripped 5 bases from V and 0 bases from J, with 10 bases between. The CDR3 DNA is TGTGCCAGCAGCACCGGGACACTGAACACTGAAGCTTTCTTT. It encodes CASSTGTLNTEAFF.

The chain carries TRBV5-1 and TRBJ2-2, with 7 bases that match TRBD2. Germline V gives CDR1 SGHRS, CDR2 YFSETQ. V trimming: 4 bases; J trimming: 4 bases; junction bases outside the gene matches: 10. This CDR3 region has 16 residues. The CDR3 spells CASSLEGQRGTGELFF. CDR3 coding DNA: TGCGCCAGCAGCCTGGAGGGTCAGCGGGGCACCGGGGAGCTGTTTTTT. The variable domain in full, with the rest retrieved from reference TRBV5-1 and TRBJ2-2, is KAGVTQTPRYLIKTRGQQVTLSCSPISGHRSVSWYQQTPGQGLQFLFEYFSETQRNKGNFPGRFSGRQFSNSRSEMNVSTLELGDSALYLCASSLEGQRGTGELFFGEGSRLTVL.

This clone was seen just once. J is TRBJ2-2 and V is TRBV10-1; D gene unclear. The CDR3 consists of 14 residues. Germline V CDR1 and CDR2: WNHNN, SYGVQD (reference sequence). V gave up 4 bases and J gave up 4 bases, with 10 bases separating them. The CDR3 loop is CASSGRRSTGELFF. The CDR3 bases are TGCGCCAGCAGTGGTCGAAGGAGCACCGGGGAGCTGTTTTTT.

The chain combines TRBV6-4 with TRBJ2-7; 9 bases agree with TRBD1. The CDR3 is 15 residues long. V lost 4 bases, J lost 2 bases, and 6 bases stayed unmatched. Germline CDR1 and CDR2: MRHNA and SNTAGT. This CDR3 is CASSVEDRGPYEQYF. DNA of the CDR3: TGTGCCAGCAGTGTAGAGGACAGGGGTCCCTACGAGCAGTACTTC.

In DNA, the CDR3 is TGTGCCAGCAGCTCGAGGCGTAACCTATACGAGCAGTACTTC. Translation: CASSSRRNLYEQYF. The chain combines TRBV6-5 with TRBJ2-7, with D uncertain. Germline-derived CDR1 and CDR2 are MNHEY and SVGAGI. V was clipped by 6 bases and J by 4 bases, with 16 bases between them. This CDR3 contains 14 residues.

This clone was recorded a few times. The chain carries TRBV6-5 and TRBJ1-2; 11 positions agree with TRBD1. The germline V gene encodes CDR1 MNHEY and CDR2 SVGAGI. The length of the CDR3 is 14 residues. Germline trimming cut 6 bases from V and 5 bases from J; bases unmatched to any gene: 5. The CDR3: CASSHGQGAYGYTF. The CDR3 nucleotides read TGTGCCAGCAGCCATGGACAGGGGGCTTATGGCTACACCTTC.

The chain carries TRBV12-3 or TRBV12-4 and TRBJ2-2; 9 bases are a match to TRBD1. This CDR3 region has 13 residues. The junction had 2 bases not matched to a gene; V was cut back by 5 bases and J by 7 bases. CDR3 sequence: CASSLTGGGELFF. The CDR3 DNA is TGTGCCAGCAGTCTGACAGGGGGCGGGGAGCTGTTTTTT.

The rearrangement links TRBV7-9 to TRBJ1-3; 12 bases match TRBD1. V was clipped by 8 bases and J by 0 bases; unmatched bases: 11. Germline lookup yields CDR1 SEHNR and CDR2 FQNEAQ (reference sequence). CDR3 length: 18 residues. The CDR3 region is CASRPGQGASGSGNTIYF. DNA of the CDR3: TGTGCCAGCCGGCCGGGACAGGGGGCGAGCGGCTCTGGAAACACCATATATTTT.

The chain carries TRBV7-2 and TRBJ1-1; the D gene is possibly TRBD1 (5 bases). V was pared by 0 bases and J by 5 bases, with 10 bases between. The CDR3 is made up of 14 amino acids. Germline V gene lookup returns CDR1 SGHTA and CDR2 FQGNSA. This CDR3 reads CASSLARGSTEAFF. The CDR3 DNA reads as TGTGCCAGCAGCTTAGCGCGGGGGAGTACTGAAGCTTTCTTT.

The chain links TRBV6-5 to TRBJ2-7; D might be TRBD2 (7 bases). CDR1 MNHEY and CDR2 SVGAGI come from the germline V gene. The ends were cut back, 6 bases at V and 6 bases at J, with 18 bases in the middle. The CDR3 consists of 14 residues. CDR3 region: CASRKAGAPIEQYF. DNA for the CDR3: TGTGCCAGCAGAAAGGCGGGGGCGCCCATCGAGCAGTACTTC.

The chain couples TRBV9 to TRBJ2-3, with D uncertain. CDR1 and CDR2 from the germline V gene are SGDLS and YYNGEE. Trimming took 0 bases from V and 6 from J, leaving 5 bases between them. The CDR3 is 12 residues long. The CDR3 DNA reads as TGTGCCAGCAGCGTAGAAGCGGATACGCAGTATTTT. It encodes CASSVEADTQYF.

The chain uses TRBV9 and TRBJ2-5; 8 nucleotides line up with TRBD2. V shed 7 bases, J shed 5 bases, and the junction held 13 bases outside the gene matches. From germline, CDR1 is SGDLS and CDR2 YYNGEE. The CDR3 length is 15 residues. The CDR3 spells CASGGGGLGPETQYF. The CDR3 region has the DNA TGTGCCAGCGGAGGGGGGGGACTAGGGCCGGAGACCCAGTACTTC.

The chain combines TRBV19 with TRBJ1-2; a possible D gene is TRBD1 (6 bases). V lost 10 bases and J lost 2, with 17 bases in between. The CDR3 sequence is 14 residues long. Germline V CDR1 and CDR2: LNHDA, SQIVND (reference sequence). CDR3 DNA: TGTGCCACCGCCTTCTATCAGGGGAACTATGGCTACACCTTC. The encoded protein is CATAFYQGNYGYTF.

CDR3 residues: CASARGGEPYEQYF. The CDR3 nucleotides are TGTGCCAGCGCCCGAGGAGGGGAACCCTACGAGCAGTACTTC. J is TRBJ2-7 and V is TRBV7-2, with D tentatively TRBD2 (6 bases). The CDR3 extends over 14 amino acids. Germline CDR1 is SGHTA and CDR2 is FQGNSA. Trimming took off 8 bases at V and 2 bases at J, with 16 bases between the two ends. Drawing the rest from reference TRBV7-2 and TRBJ2-7, the complete variable domain is GAGVSQSPSNKVTEKGKDVELRCDPISGHTALYWYRQSLGQGLEFLIYFQGNSAPDKSGLPSDRFSAERTGGSVSTLTIQRTQQEDSAVYLCASARGGEPYEQYFGPGTRLTVT.

CDR3 region: CASKRDRGATGELFF. The CDR3 DNA sequence: TGTGCCAGCAAGCGGGACAGGGGTGCCACCGGGGAGCTGTTTTTT. V gene TRBV6-4 combines with J gene TRBJ2-2, with 10 bases matching TRBD1. Germline V gene lookup returns CDR1 MRHNA and CDR2 SNTAGT. This CDR3 has 15 amino acids. Trimming cost V 7 bases and J 4 bases; bases outside gene matches: 6.

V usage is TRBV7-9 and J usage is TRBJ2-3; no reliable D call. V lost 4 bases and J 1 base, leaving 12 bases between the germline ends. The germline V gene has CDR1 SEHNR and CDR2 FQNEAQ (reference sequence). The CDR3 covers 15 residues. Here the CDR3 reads CASSYSIEGTDTQYF. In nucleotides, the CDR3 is TGTGCCAGCAGCTACTCCATTGAGGGCACAGATACGCAGTATTTT.

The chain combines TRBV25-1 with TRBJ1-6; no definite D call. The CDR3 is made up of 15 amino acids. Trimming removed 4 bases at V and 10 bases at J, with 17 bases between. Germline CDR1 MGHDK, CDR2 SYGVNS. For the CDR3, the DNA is TGTGCCAGCAGTGGAGGGCGGTTTGCGGAATCACCCCTCCACTTT. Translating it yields CASSGGRFAESPLHF. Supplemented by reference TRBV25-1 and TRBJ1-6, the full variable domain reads EADIYQTPRYLVIGTGKKITLECSQTMGHDKMYWYQQDPGMELHLIHYSYGVNSTEKGDLSSESTVSRIRTEHFPLTLESARPSHTSQYLCASSGGRFAESPLHFGNGTRLTVT.

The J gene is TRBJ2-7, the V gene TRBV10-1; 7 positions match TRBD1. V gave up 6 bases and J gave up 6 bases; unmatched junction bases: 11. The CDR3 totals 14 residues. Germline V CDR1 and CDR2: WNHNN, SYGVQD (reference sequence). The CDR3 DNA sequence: TGCGCCAGCAGCACAGGGACAGTCTCGAGCGAGCAGTACTTC. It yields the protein CASSTGTVSSEQYF.

The CDR3 is CASTVTGPYEQYF. CDR3 coding DNA: TGTGCCAGCACCGTGACAGGGCCCTACGAGCAGTACTTC. The V gene is TRBV2, the J gene TRBJ2-7; 7 nucleotides line up with TRBD1. Trimming took 7 bases from V and 2 from J; bases not matched to a gene: 5. CDR3 length equals 13 residues. The germline V gene encodes CDR1 SNHLY and CDR2 FYNNEI.

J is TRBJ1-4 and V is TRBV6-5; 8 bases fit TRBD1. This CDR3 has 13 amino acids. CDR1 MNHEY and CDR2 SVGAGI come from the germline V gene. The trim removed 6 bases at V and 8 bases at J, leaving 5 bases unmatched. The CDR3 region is CASRDRGGEKLFF. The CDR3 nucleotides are TGTGCCAGCAGAGACAGGGGCGGAGAAAAACTGTTTTTT.

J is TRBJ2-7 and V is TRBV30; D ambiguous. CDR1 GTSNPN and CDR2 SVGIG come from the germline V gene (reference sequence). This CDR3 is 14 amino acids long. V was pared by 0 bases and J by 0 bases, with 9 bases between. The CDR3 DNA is TGTGCCTGGAGTGTATACCCTAGCTCCTACGAGCAGTACTTC. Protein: CAWSVYPSSYEQYF. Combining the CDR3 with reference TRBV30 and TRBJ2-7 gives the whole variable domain SQTIHQWPATLVQPVGSPLSLECTVEGTSNPNLYWYRQAAGRGLQLLFYSVGIGQISSEVPQNLSASRPQDRQFILSSKKLLLSDSGFYLCAWSVYPSSYEQYFGPGTRLTVT.

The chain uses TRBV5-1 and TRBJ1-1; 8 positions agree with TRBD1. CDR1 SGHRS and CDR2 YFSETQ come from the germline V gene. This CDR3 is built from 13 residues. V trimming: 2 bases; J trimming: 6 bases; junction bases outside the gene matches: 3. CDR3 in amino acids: CASSFPDRAEAFF. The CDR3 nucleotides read TGCGCCAGCAGCTTCCCGGACAGGGCTGAAGCTTTCTTT. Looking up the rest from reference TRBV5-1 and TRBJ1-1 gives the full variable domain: KAGVTQTPRYLIKTRGQQVTLSCSPISGHRSVSWYQQTPGQGLQFLFEYFSETQRNKGNFPGRFSGRQFSNSRSEMNVSTLELGDSALYLCASSFPDRAEAFFGQGTRLTVV.